This note documents a single T cell receptor (beta chain) sequence. Its antigen is not known. The source of the sample is a study of shared clonotypes between healthy human individuals. Study-wide results and limits: On the whole, naive subsets had larger estimated richness than memory subsets had.

This CDR3 has 14 amino acids. The V and J ends lost 10 bases and 8 bases, in that order; junction bases with no gene match: 12. Germline values: CDR1 ENHRY, CDR2 SYGVKD. Sorted-subset replicate PCRs used about 190 ng of genomic DNA. This amount corresponded to about 30,000 T cell genomes. Sequencing used immunoSEQ multiplex PCR; TCRdb keeps in-frame clones, though not all of them. The repertoire holds about a million clones, with about three quarters as singletons. The chain recombines TRBV10-3 with TRBJ1-2, with 11 bases that match TRBD1. The receptor was derived from a man younger than 35 in good health. Material for sequencing was memory CD4+ T cells sorted from blood. The sample's subset: CD45RA-negative fraction. CDR3 region: CATDRGQGGEGYTF. CDR3 nucleotides: TGTGCCACGGATCGGGGACAGGGGGGCGAGGGCTACACCTTC.